These 18 T cell receptor beta chains originate from one sample sequenced in a study of cytomegalovirus exposure and HLA in healthy donors. Researchers ran the PCR with 60 Vbeta and 13 Jbeta primers. Profiling relied on immunoSEQ multiplex PCR, and the TCRdb table lists in-frame clones only, not all of them. This sample has 150,000 to 200,000 clones; around 80% occur once, and the top ten carry under 15%. Input material: PBMCs. The receptors here all came from a woman in her 50s in good health and CMV-seropositive.

V is TRBV11-2 and J is TRBJ1-2; perhaps TRBD1 as D (5 bases). Germline V lookup: CDR1 SGHAT, CDR2 FQNNGV. V lost 1 base and J lost 0, with 12 bases in between. The CDR3 has 16 amino acids. The CDR3 sequence: CASSLVTDNPNYGYTF. CDR3 sequence (DNA): TGTGCCAGCAGCTTAGTCACGGACAATCCTAACTATGGCTACACCTTC.

The chain recombines TRBV29-1 with TRBJ2-5; TRBD1 matches 9 bases. CDR1 is SQVTM, CDR2 ANQGSEA, per germline. The trim removed 7 bases at V and 5 bases at J, leaving 8 bases unmatched. The CDR3 runs to 13 residues. CDR3 loop: CSAHRGRGETQYF. CDR3 DNA sequence: TGCAGCGCCCACAGGGGGCGCGGGGAGACCCAGTACTTC. The whole variable domain, remainder taken from reference TRBV29-1 and TRBJ2-5, is SAVISQKPSRDICQRGTSLTIQCQVDSQVTMMFWYRQQPGQSLTLIATANQGSEATYESGFVIDKFPISRPNLTFSTLTVSNMSPEDSSIYLCSAHRGRGETQYFGPGTRLLVL.

The chain joins TRBV6-5 to TRBJ2-1; weak D call: TRBD1 (6 bases). The CDR3 loop spans 15 amino acids. V lost 6 bases to trimming and J lost 5 bases, with 17 bases between them. Per the germline V gene, CDR1 is MNHEY and CDR2 is SVGAGI. The CDR3 DNA sequence: TGTGCCAGCAGCCACTACAGGGAGCCCCACAATGAGCAGTTCTTC. Amino acid sequence: CASSHYREPHNEQFF.

J is TRBJ2-7 and V is TRBV5-6, with D possibly TRBD2 on 6 matching bases. CDR3 length equals 15 residues. With 5 bases removed from V and 3 bases from J, the gap between germline ends came to 18 bases. Germline CDR1 and CDR2: SGHDT and YYEEEE. CDR3 loop: CASSTTPLEGYEQYF. In nucleotides, the CDR3 is TGTGCCAGCAGTACGACCCCCCTGGAGGGCTACGAGCAGTACTTC.

Only one count was recorded for this clone. The V call is TRBV4-2, the J call TRBJ2-2; TRBD1 matches at 8 bases. CDR3 length: 15 residues. Germline V gene lookup returns CDR1 LGHNA and CDR2 YNFKEQ. V shed 8 bases and J 5 bases; nucleotides not matched to a gene: 10. CDR3 residues: CASSDRGQGTGELFF. CDR3 coding DNA: TGTGCCAGCTCAGACAGGGGCCAGGGAACCGGGGAGCTGTTTTTT.

The rearrangement links TRBV7-8 to TRBJ1-3; D gene uncertain. V lost 5 bases to trimming and J lost 5 bases, with 4 bases between them. Per the germline V gene, CDR1 is SGHVS and CDR2 is FQNEAQ. The CDR3 has 11 amino acids. CDR3 residues: CASSLRNTIYF. In DNA form, the CDR3 reads TGTGCCAGCAGCCTTCGAAACACCATATATTTT.

The table lists this clone with many counts. The J gene is TRBJ2-1, the V gene TRBV10-3; TRBD2 aligns across 10 bases. Trimming took 9 bases from V and 8 from J; bases not matched to a gene: 16. Germline CDR1 is ENHRY and CDR2 is SYGVKD. The CDR3 runs to 16 residues. CDR3 nucleotides: TGTGCCATTGAATCGTCGGGACTAGCGAATATCGATGAGCAGTTCTTC. Its translation: CAIESSGLANIDEQFF.

The rearrangement joins TRBV10-2 to TRBJ2-7, with 9 bases lining up with TRBD1. The ends lost 3 bases at V and 5 bases at J; junction bases unmatched: 11. The CDR3 is made up of 16 amino acids. From germline, CDR1 is WSHSY and CDR2 SAAADI. CDR3 region: CASSDTQDRGQDEQYF. CDR3 coding DNA: TGCGCCAGCAGTGATACGCAGGACAGGGGCCAGGACGAGCAGTACTTC.

V gene TRBV28 combines with J gene TRBJ1-2; TRBD1 aligns across 7 bases. Germline CDR1 MDHEN, CDR2 SYDVKM. The J segment lost 4 bases and the V segment lost 9 bases, leaving 2 bases of the junction unmatched. The length of the CDR3 is 11 residues. The DNA of the CDR3 is TGTGCCAGTAGACAGGGCTATGGCTACACCTTC. It encodes CASRQGYGYTF.

This rearrangement joins TRBV4-1 to TRBJ1-4; D ambiguous. Trimming cost V 4 bases and J 0 bases, with 6 bases left between them. CDR3 length: 14 amino acids. The germline V gene has CDR1 MGHRA and CDR2 YSYEKL. This CDR3 reads CASSLPTTNEKLFF. CDR3 in DNA: TGCGCCAGCAGCCTACCTACAACTAATGAAAAACTGTTTTTT.

A few counts support this clone. This sequence joins TRBV11-3 and TRBJ1-2, with 9 bases identical to TRBD1. J was trimmed by 8 bases and V by 5 bases; bases with no gene match: 6. The CDR3 runs to 13 residues. The germline CDR1 and CDR2 sequences are SGHNT and YENEEA. CDR3 nucleotides: TGTGCCAGCAGCATGGGACAGGGAGGCGGCTACACCTTC. This encodes CASSMGQGGGYTF.

The gene calls are TRBV30 and TRBJ1-2; 10 bases fit TRBD1. Germline lookup yields CDR1 GTSNPN and CDR2 SVGIG (reference sequence). With V trimmed by 0 bases and J by 6 bases, 13 bases remained unmatched. The CDR3 runs 17 residues. The CDR3 region is CAWSVRVRGQGKNGYTF. CDR3 bases: TGTGCCTGGAGTGTACGGGTCCGGGGACAGGGGAAAAATGGCTACACCTTC.

This clone came up a few times. This sequence joins TRBV2 and TRBJ2-2; TRBD1 aligns across 8 bases. CDR1 SNHLY and CDR2 FYNNEI come from the germline V gene. The length of the CDR3 is 19 residues. V shed 5 bases and J 6 bases; nucleotides not matched to a gene: 20. The CDR3 region is CASSIFTGTGLSSAGELFF. DNA for the CDR3: TGTGCCAGCAGTATCTTCACCGGGACAGGCCTGAGTAGCGCCGGGGAGCTGTTTTTT.

The chain is built from TRBV5-1 and TRBJ2-1; 9 bases line up with TRBD2. Trimming took 1 base from V and 8 from J; bases not matched to a gene: 7. The CDR3 contains 15 residues. The germline V gene has CDR1 SGHRS and CDR2 YFSETQ. The CDR3 DNA sequence: TGCGCCAGCAGCTTGACGCGGGGGGGCTTCGATGAGCAGTTCTTC. Its protein product is CASSLTRGGFDEQFF.

The gene calls are TRBV7-6 and TRBJ2-7, with TRBD1 as a possible D gene (5 bases). The germline gives CDR1 SGHVS, CDR2 FNYEAQ. Trimming stripped 2 bases from V and 2 bases from J, with 10 bases between. The CDR3 sequence is 14 residues long. DNA of the CDR3: TGTGCCAGCAGCTTAATACAGGACACCTACGAGCAGTACTTC. Translating it yields CASSLIQDTYEQYF.

The V call is TRBV7-2, the J call TRBJ1-2; TRBD1 is a possible D gene (5 bases). Trimming took 1 base from V and 2 from J, leaving 11 bases between them. The CDR3 extends over 15 amino acids. Germline values: CDR1 SGHTA, CDR2 FQGNSA. In DNA, the CDR3 is TGTGCCAGCAGCTTAGGTGTAGGGGCAAACTATGGCTACACCTTC. Protein sequence: CASSLGVGANYGYTF.

The chain employs TRBV5-1 and TRBJ1-2; TRBD1 agrees at 8 bases. The CDR3 is 16 residues long. The ends lost 0 bases at V and 2 bases at J; junction bases unmatched: 6. The germline gives CDR1 SGHRS, CDR2 YFSETQ. This CDR3 reads CASSLGPGGSNYGYTF. The CDR3 DNA sequence: TGCGCCAGCAGCTTGGGGCCAGGGGGCTCGAACTATGGCTACACCTTC.

Of note for this clone: The germline gene is not matched at one end of the junction; a read error may be the cause. The gene calls are TRBV6-5 and TRBJ2-1, with TRBD2 matching 10 bases. Germline CDR1 reads MNHEY; CDR2 reads SVGAGI. This CDR3 has 12 amino acids. CDR3 nucleotide sequence: TGTGCCAGCAGTGAAAGGCTAGCGGGGGACCTCTTC. Its protein is CASSERLAGDLF.